This T cell receptor (beta chain) was found in a study of tissue T cells after allogeneic stem cell transplantation. This sample's time point: mouse harvest day 14 after allogeneic transplant. The graft held 10^6 splenic CD5+ T cells and 10^7 T-cell-depleted bone marrow cells. The study's findings and limits: Motif-based clustering found tissue-specific repertoire signatures shared across patients, though few clones were shared. Within patients, tissue anatomy strongly shaped TCR repertoire composition. Blood and spleen captured only part of the tissue TCR repertoire.

The germline V and J ends were trimmed by 5 bases and 2 bases, with 2 bases remaining between them. Germline CDR1 reads FNHDT; CDR2 reads SITEND (reference sequence). This CDR3 is 11 amino acids long. For this clone: The target antigen is unknown. Germline and genes here are mouse. The read comes to an end 1 residue before the CDR3 does, leaving the germline J gene to fill in the end.

Clones were sequenced by immunoSEQ multiplex PCR, and TCRdb holds only the in-frame ones, with some missing. Among a few thousand clones, roughly a third were seen once, and the ten largest hold less than 4.5%. The chain joins TRBV19 to TRBJ1-3; no reliable D call. What was sequenced was skin. The clonotype was recovered from a female BALB/c mouse given C57BL/6 T cells with graft-versus-host disease after an allogeneic hematopoietic cell transplant. CDR3 sequence reads: CASRAGNTLYF. Incomplete CDR3 DNA: TGTGCCAGCAGGGCTGGAAATACGCTCTAT.